This is a list of T cell receptor beta chains from one sample in a study of blood T cell repertoires in COVID-19. The method was immunoSEQ multiplex PCR; TCRdb's version includes in-frame clones alone and lacks a portion of them. The sample lists 130,000 to 150,000 clones; around 86% were seen once. Sequenced: peripheral blood. The source of these receptors is an older man with acute or convalescent COVID-19. The CDR3 runs from the conserved cysteine through the conserved F or W. Expanded clones are given a class, and other clones once, few, many or no size at all.

V gene,clone size,CDR3 protein
TRBV15,-,CATSRVPPGAMTQYF
TRBV5-1,-,CASGKGGSSYEQYF
TRBV14,-,CASSQVPGWLYGYTF
TRBV3-1/TRBV3-2,-,CASSQVYTSYNSPLHF
TRBV28,-,CASSFPTQDRGLGQPQHF
TRBV10-1,-,CASTIIASSISQDRSSGYTF
TRBV30,-,CAWGAGTVGAYTF
TRBV2,-,CASRNRDRFNQPQHF
TRBV20-1,-,CSGSSGGFSVF
TRBV28,-,CASSLTGRVSDTEAFF
TRBV15,few,CATSRKSDIQETQYF
TRBV5-6,-,CASSLNRGVRGNQPQHF
TRBV5-1,-,CASSLGGTPSTETQYF
TRBV28,-,CASRGGTLGNEQFF
TRBV5-6,-,CASSKFTGQGDNSPLHF
TRBV6-5,-,CASTLAGFNEKLFF
TRBV3-1/TRBV3-2,-,CASSSKGRASTDTQYF
TRBV5-6,-,CASSETRRGTEAFF
TRBV19,once,CASERQGAWGGYTF
TRBV5-1,few,CASKKTASSYNEQFF
TRBV10-3,-,CAISQASIYEQYF
TRBV2,-,CASSKRGSEGYTF
TRBV29-1,-,CSGVVGQVYTEAFF
TRBV5-4,-,CASSLNPQGWSPLHF
TRBV5-8,-,CASSLASGAGYTF
TRBV7-9,-,CASTKTGGRTEAFF